The next 19 T cell receptor beta chains were all read from a single sample in a study of blood T cell repertoires in COVID-19. The protocol was immunoSEQ multiplex PCR, while the TCRdb copy is restricted to in-frame clones and leaves out a portion. The sample lists 45,000 or so clones, 89% seen once, with 15% in the top ten. Sequencing was done on a sample of peripheral blood. Receptor source: a man between 70 and 80 years old with active COVID-19.

This chain links TRBV24-1 with TRBJ2-2, with TRBD1 matching 7 bases. CDR1 and CDR2 (germline): KGHDR, SFDVKD. This CDR3 comprises 16 residues. The V and J ends lost 1 base and 6 bases, in that order; junction bases with no gene match: 7. CDR3 DNA: TGTGCCACCAGTGATTTAAGGACAGGCGCAGCCGGGGAGCTGTTTTTT. Translation gives CATSDLRTGAAGELFF.

The chain links TRBV7-3 to TRBJ1-1, with a weak D call TRBD1 (5 bases). The CDR3 totals 14 residues. The V and J ends lost 1 base and 4 bases respectively, with 10 bases between them. In germline, CDR1 is SGHTA, CDR2 FQGTGA. In DNA form, the CDR3 reads TGTGCCAGCAGCTTAAGTCAGGGCGGCACTGAAGCTTTCTTT. This encodes CASSLSQGGTEAFF.

The chain uses TRBV28 and TRBJ2-5; perhaps TRBD1 as D (5 bases). The CDR3 loop spans 13 amino acids. The V gene lost 7 bases and the J gene lost 1 base, with 10 bases spanning the gap. Looked up from germline, CDR1 is MDHEN and CDR2 is SYDVKM. The CDR3 reads CASNSGSQETQYF. In nucleotides, the CDR3 is TGTGCCAGCAACTCAGGGTCCCAAGAGACCCAGTACTTC.

The chain links TRBV19 to TRBJ1-5; a possible D gene is TRBD1 (6 bases). V was cut by 6 bases and J by 2 bases, with 8 bases left in between. This CDR3 spans 13 amino acids. The germline V gene has CDR1 LNHDA and CDR2 SQIVND (reference sequence). DNA for the CDR3: TGTGCCAGTAGACGACAGGGCAATCAGCCCCAGCATTTT. As protein: CASRRQGNQPQHF.

The chain couples TRBV5-5 to TRBJ1-6; D remains unclear. Between the trimmed V and J ends, which lost 2 bases and 8 bases, there was a span of 17 bases. The CDR3 is 16 residues long. Germline CDR1 reads SGHKS; CDR2 reads YYEKEE (reference sequence). The CDR3, as DNA: TGTGCCAGCAGCTTTATCCCCAAGTCCGGGGATTCACCCCTCCACTTT. This encodes CASSFIPKSGDSPLHF. Supplemented by reference TRBV5-5 and TRBJ1-6, the full variable domain reads DAGVTQSPTHLIKTRGQQVTLRCSPISGHKSVSWYQQVLGQGPQFIFQYYEKEERGRGNFPDRFSARQFPNYSSELNVNALLLGDSALYLCASSFIPKSGDSPLHFGNGTRLTVT.

This chain links TRBV5-6 with TRBJ2-7; 7 nucleotides align to TRBD1. The germline CDR1 and CDR2 sequences are SGHDT and YYEEEE. The V gene end was trimmed by 3 bases and the J gene end by 5 bases; junction bases not matched to a gene: 11. CDR3 size: 15 residues. The DNA of the CDR3 is TGTGCCAGCAGCTACAAGACGACAGGGTCCCACGAGCAGTACTTC. It translates to CASSYKTTGSHEQYF.

This clone was seen a handful of times. The genes are TRBV4-1 and TRBJ1-2; TRBD1 agrees at 9 bases. This CDR3 comprises 14 residues. The trim removed 8 bases at V and 2 bases at J, leaving 6 bases unmatched. Germline CDR1 MGHRA, CDR2 YSYEKL. This CDR3 is CASARQGGNYGYTF. The CDR3 bases are TGCGCCAGCGCCCGACAGGGGGGGAACTATGGCTACACCTTC.

This clone was seen a single time. The rearrangement uses TRBV7-6 and TRBJ2-2; 10 bases match TRBD1. The J segment lost 4 bases and the V segment lost 6 bases, leaving 5 bases of the junction unmatched. This CDR3 is 15 amino acids long. Germline V lookup: CDR1 SGHVS, CDR2 FNYEAQ. This CDR3 reads CASRQGQGGTGELFF. The CDR3 region has the DNA TGTGCCAGCAGACAAGGACAGGGGGGCACCGGGGAGCTGTTTTTT.

The chain has TRBV6-2 or TRBV6-3 and TRBJ2-3; tentative D call: TRBD1 (5 bases). Trimming left V 2 bases short and J 2 bases short, with 11 bases between. CDR1 MNHEY and CDR2 SVGEGT come from the germline V gene. This CDR3 comprises 15 residues. The CDR3 DNA follows: TGTGCCAGCAGTTACGAAGGGGTCACCACAGATACGCAGTATTTT. Amino acids: CASSYEGVTTDTQYF.

The gene calls are TRBV19 and TRBJ2-3, with 7 bases aligning to TRBD2. CDR3 length: 16 residues. V lost 5 bases to trimming and J lost 0 bases; unmatched junction nucleotides: 8. Germline V gives CDR1 LNHDA, CDR2 SQIVND (reference sequence). The CDR3 DNA is TGTGCCAGTAGTTACGGGGGGAGAGGAAGCACAGATACGCAGTATTTT. Its protein product is CASSYGGRGSTDTQYF.

The J gene is TRBJ1-5, the V gene TRBV2; 9 bases agree with TRBD1. Losses at the gene ends were 10 bases for V and 3 bases for J; bases not matched to a gene: 10. The CDR3 totals 15 residues. The germline V gene has CDR1 SNHLY and CDR2 FYNNEI. Here the CDR3 reads CATVLGTGNNQPQHF. The DNA for the CDR3 is TGTGCCACCGTGTTGGGGACAGGGAACAATCAGCCCCAGCATTTT.

This clone occurred once. This chain connects TRBV3-1 (or the pseudogene TRBV3-2) to TRBJ2-7; D may be TRBD2 (6 bases). Trimming left V 4 bases short and J 3 bases short, with 19 bases between. This CDR3 has 16 amino acids. The germline CDR1 and CDR2 sequences are LGHDT and YNNKEL (reference sequence). The CDR3 region has the DNA TGTGCCAGCAGCCCACTGTTCGGGACTCTTCGCTACGAGCAGTACTTC. Translation gives CASSPLFGTLRYEQYF.

The gene calls are TRBV7-2 and TRBJ1-2; possible D gene TRBD1, 5 bases. The CDR3 runs 15 residues. CDR1 SGHTA and CDR2 FQGNSA come from the germline V gene. V was pared by 2 bases and J by 4 bases, with 14 bases between. The CDR3 region has the DNA TGTGCCAGCAGCTTAAGGTCGGAGGGGACCTATGGCTACACCTTC. This sequence encodes CASSLRSEGTYGYTF.

V gene TRBV5-1 combines with J gene TRBJ2-6; D uncertain. The ends were cut back, 4 bases at V and 0 bases at J, with 5 bases in the middle. The germline gives CDR1 SGHRS, CDR2 YFSETQ. The CDR3 sequence is 14 residues long. CDR3: CASSPYSGANVLTF. The CDR3 DNA reads as TGCGCCAGCAGCCCTTACTCTGGGGCCAACGTCCTGACTTTC. Full variable domain (outside the CDR3, taken from reference TRBV5-1 and TRBJ2-6): KAGVTQTPRYLIKTRGQQVTLSCSPISGHRSVSWYQQTPGQGLQFLFEYFSETQRNKGNFPGRFSGRQFSNSRSEMNVSTLELGDSALYLCASSPYSGANVLTFGAGSRLTVL.

The rearrangement uses TRBV18 and TRBJ1-3; D is ambiguous. Germline V gene lookup returns CDR1 KGHSH and CDR2 LQKENI. The CDR3 extends over 16 amino acids. Trimming removed 2 bases from V and 1 base from J, with 12 bases in between. The chain's CDR3 is CASSPSFSKSGNTIYF. The CDR3 DNA follows: TGTGCCAGCTCACCATCGTTCAGTAAGTCTGGAAACACCATATATTTT.

This clone is a singleton in its sample. The rearrangement uses TRBV2 and TRBJ2-7, with 8 bases that match TRBD1. CDR1 and CDR2 from the germline V gene are SNHLY and FYNNEI. V lost 6 bases to trimming and J lost 4 bases; unmatched junction nucleotides: 8. The CDR3 spans 14 residues. CDR3 sequence (DNA): TGTGCCAGCAGAGCGGACAGGGCTAGATACGAGCAGTACTTC. Amino acid sequence: CASRADRARYEQYF.

As DNA, the CDR3 is TGTGCCAGCAGCCGTAGTATCCAGGGGAGGGTAACCGGGGAGCTGTTTTTT. This translates into CASSRSIQGRVTGELFF. J is TRBJ2-2 and V is TRBV7-8; D is perhaps TRBD2 (7 bases). Germline V gives CDR1 SGHVS, CDR2 FQNEAQ. Trimming took off 5 bases at V and 5 bases at J, with 21 bases between the two ends. The length of the CDR3 is 17 residues.

V usage is TRBV9 and J usage is TRBJ2-3; a possible D gene is TRBD2 (5 bases). The V and J ends lost 0 bases and 4 bases respectively, with 15 bases between them. Germline assignment: CDR1 SGDLS and CDR2 YYNGEE. The length of the CDR3 is 16 residues. DNA for the CDR3: TGTGCCAGCAGCGTAGGGCGAGGGCCTCTCGCAGATACGCAGTATTTT. Its protein product is CASSVGRGPLADTQYF.

In its sample, this clone was seen once. V usage is TRBV7-3 and J usage is TRBJ2-5, with D perhaps matching TRBD2 (5 bases). Trimming left V 2 bases short and J 6 bases short, with 13 bases between. The germline gives CDR1 SGHTA, CDR2 FQGTGA. The CDR3 is 14 residues long. CDR3 amino acids: CASSLDSSRKTQYF. The CDR3 DNA follows: TGTGCCAGCAGCTTAGATTCTAGCAGGAAGACCCAGTACTTC.